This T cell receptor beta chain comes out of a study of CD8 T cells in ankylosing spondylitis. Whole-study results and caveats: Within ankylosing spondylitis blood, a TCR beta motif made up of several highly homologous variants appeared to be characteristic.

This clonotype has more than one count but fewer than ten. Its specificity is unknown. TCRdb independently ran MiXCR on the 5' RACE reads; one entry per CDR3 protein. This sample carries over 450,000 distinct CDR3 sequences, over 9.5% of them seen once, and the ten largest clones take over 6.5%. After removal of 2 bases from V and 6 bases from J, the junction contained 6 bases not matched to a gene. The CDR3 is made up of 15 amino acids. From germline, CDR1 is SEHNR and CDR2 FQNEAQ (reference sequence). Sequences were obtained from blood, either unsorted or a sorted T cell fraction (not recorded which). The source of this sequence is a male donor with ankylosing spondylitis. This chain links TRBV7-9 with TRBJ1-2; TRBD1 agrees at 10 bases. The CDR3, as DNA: TGTGCCAGCAGCTTATCGGCGACAGGGGGCCATGGCTACACCTTC. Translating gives CASSLSATGGHGYTF.